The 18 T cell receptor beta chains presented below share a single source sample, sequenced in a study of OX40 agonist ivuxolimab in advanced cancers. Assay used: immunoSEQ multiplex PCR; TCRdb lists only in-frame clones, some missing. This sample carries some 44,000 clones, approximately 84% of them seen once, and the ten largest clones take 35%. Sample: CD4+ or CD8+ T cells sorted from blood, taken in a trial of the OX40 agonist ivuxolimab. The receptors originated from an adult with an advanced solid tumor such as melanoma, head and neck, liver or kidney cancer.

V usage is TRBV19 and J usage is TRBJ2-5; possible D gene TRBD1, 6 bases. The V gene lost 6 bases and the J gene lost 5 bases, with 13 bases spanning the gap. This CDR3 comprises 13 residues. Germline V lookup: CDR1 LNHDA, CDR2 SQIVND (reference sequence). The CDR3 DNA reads TGTGCCAGTAGGGGCTTTGGGGGCGAGACCCAGTACTTC. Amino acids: CASRGFGGETQYF.

The CDR3: CASSGRVGTEAFF. In nucleotides, the CDR3 is TGCGCCAGCAGCGGACGGGTGGGGACTGAAGCTTTCTTT. The rearrangement joins TRBV5-1 to TRBJ1-1, with no clear D. Germline values: CDR1 SGHRS, CDR2 YFSETQ. The CDR3 has 13 residues. The germline V and J ends were trimmed by 4 bases and 5 bases, with 12 bases remaining between them.

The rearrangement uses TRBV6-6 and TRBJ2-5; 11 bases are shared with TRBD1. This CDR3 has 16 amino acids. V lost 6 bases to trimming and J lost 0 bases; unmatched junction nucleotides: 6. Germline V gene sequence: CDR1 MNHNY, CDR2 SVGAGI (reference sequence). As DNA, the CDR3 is TGTGCCAGCAGCCGCGGGACAGGGGGGTACCAAGAGACCCAGTACTTC. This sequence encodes CASSRGTGGYQETQYF.

CDR3 loop: CASSKRTGNYEQYF. DNA of the CDR3: TGTGCCAGCAGCAAACGGACAGGGAACTACGAGCAGTACTTC. The chain uses TRBV21-1 and TRBJ2-7; TRBD1, the table's D call, lacks a check against the DNA. TRBV21-1 represents a pseudogene. This CDR3 is 14 amino acids long.

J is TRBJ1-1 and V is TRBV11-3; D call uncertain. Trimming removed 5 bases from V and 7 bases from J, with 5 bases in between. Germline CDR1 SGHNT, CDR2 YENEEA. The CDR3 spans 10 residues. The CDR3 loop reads CASSPREAFF. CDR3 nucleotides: TGTGCCAGCAGCCCGCGTGAAGCTTTCTTT.

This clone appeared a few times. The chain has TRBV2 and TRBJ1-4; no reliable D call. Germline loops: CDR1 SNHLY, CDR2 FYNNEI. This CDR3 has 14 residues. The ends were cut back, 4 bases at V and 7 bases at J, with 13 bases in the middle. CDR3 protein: CASSVTPGSEKLFF. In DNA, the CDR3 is TGTGCCAGCAGTGTAACTCCGGGCAGTGAAAAACTGTTTTTT.

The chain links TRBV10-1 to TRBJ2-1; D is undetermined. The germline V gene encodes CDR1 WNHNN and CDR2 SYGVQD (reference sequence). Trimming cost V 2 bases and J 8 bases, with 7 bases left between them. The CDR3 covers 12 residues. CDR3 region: CASSEDDDEQFF. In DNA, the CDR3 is TGCGCCAGCAGTGAGGACGACGATGAGCAGTTCTTC.

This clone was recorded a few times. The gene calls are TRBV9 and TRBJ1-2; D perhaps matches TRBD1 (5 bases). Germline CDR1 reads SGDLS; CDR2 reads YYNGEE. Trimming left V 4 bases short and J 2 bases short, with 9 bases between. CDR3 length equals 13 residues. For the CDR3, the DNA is TGTGCCAGCAGCCCCGACAGCAACTATGGCTACACCTTC. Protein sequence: CASSPDSNYGYTF.

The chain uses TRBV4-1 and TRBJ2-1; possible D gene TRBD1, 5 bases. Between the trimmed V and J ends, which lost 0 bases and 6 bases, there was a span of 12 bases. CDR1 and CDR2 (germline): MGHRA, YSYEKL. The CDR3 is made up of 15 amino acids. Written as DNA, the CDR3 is TGCGCCAGCAGCCAAGAGATCAGGGTAGGCAATGAGCAGTTCTTC. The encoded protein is CASSQEIRVGNEQFF.

CDR3 sequence (DNA): TGTGCCAGCAGCCAATCCCAGGGGCAGGCAGGGTACGAGCAGTACTTC. It encodes CASSQSQGQAGYEQYF. The V gene is TRBV11-2, the J gene TRBJ2-7; D possibly corresponds to TRBD1 (6 bases). The germline CDR1 and CDR2 sequences are SGHAT and FQNNGV. The CDR3 covers 16 residues. Trimming took off 5 bases at V and 4 bases at J, with 21 bases between the two ends.

CDR3 residues: CASSWRREPGETQYF. CDR3 sequence (DNA): TGTGCCAGCAGCTGGCGGCGGGAGCCAGGAGAGACCCAGTACTTC. The chain employs TRBV9 and TRBJ2-5, with TRBD2 matching 7 bases. V dropped 4 bases and J dropped 4; count of bases not matched to a gene: 10. The CDR3 is made up of 15 amino acids. Germline V gene sequence: CDR1 SGDLS, CDR2 YYNGEE. Drawing the rest from reference TRBV9 and TRBJ2-5, the complete variable domain is DSGVTQTPKHLITATGQRVTLRCSPRSGDLSVYWYQQSLDQGLQFLIQYYNGEERAKGNILERFSAQQFPDLHSELNLSSLELGDSALYFCASSWRREPGETQYFGPGTRLLVL.

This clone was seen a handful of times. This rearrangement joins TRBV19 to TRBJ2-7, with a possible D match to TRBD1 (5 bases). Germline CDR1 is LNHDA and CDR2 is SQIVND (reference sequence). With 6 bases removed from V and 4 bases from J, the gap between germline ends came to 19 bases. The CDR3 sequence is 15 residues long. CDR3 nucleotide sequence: TGTGCCAGTAGGATTTCAGGAGCAGGGTGGTACGAGCAGTACTTC. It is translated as CASRISGAGWYEQYF.

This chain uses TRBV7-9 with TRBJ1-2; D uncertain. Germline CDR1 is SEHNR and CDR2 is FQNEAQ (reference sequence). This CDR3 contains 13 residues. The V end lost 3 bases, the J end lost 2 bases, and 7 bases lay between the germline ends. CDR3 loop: CASSFGSNYGYTF. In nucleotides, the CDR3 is TGTGCCAGCAGCTTCGGCAGCAACTATGGCTACACCTTC.

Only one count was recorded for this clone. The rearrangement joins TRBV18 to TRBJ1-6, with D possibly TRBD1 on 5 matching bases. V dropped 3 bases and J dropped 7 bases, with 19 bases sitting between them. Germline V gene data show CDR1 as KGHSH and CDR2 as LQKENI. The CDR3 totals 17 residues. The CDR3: CASSPPSTFGANSPLHF. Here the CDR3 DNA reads TGTGCCAGCTCACCTCCCAGTACGTTTGGGGCAAATTCACCCCTCCACTTT. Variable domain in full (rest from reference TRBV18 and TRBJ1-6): NAGVMQNPRHLVRRRGQEARLRCSPMKGHSHVYWYRQLPEEGLKFMVYLQKENIIDESGMPKERFSAEFPKEGPSILRIQQVVRGDSAAYFCASSPPSTFGANSPLHFGNGTRLTVT.

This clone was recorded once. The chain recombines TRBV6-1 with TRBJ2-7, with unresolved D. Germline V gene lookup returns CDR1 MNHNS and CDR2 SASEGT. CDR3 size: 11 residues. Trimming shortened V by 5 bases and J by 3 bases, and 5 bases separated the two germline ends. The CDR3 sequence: CASSFLYEQYF. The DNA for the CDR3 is TGTGCCAGCAGTTTCCTCTACGAGCAGTACTTC.

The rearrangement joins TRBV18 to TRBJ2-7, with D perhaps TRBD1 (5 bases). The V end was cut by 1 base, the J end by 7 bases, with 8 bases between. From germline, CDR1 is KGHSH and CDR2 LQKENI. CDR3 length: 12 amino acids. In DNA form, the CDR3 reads TGTGCCAGCTCACCACAGGGGTGGGAGCAGTACTTC. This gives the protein CASSPQGWEQYF.

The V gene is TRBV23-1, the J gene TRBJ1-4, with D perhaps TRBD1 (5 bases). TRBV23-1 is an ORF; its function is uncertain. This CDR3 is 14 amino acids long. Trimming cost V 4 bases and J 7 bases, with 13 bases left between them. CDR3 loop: CASSPRGAGEKLFF. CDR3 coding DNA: TGCGCCAGCAGTCCCCGCGGGGCGGGTGAAAAACTGTTTTTT.

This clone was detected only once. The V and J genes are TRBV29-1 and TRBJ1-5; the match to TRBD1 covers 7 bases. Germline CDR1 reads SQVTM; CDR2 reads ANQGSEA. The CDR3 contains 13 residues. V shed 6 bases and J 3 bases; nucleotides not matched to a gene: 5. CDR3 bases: TGCAGCGTGGCGACAGGGAACAATCAGCCCCAGCATTTT. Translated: CSVATGNNQPQHF.